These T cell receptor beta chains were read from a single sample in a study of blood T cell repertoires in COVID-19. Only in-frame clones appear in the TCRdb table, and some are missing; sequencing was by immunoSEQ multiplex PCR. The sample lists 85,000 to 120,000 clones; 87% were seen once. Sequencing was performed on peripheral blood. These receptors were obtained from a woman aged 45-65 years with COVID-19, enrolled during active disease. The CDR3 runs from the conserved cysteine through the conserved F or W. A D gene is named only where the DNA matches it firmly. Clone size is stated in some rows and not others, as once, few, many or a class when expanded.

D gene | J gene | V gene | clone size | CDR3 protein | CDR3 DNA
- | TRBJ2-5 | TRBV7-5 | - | CVRSSVPGQGQETQYF | TGTGTCAGAAGCTCAGTCCCGGGACAGGGCCAAGAGACCCAGTACTTC
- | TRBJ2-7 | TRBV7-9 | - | CASSLGQGFYEQYF | TGTGCCAGCAGCTTAGGCCAGGGGTTCTACGAGCAGTACTTC
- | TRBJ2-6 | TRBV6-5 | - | CASSSSGPGGANVLTF | TGTGCCAGCAGTTCGTCAGGTCCAGGCGGGGCCAACGTCCTGACTTTC
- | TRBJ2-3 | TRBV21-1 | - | CASSKGQVKLESSTDTQYF | TGTGCCAGCAGCAAAGGACAGGTTAAACTCGAAAGCTCCACAGATACGCAGTATTTT
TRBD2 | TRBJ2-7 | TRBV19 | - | CASSCTSGVYEQYF | TGTGCCAGTAGTTGCACTAGCGGGGTATACGAGCAGTACTTC
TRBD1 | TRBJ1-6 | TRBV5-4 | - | CASSLQGQGFSSPLHF | TGTGCCAGCAGCTTGCAGGGACAGGGGTTTAGTTCACCCCTCCACTTT
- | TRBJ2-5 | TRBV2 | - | CASRGDRGETQYF | TGTGCCAGCAGGGGGGATAGGGGGGAGACCCAGTACTTC
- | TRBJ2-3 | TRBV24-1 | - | CATSESASTDTQYF | TGTGCCACCAGTGAGAGCGCTAGCACAGATACGCAGTATTTT
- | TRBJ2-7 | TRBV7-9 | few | CASSLGGQSSYEQYF | TGTGCCAGCAGTTTAGGCGGACAGAGCTCCTACGAGCAGTACTTC
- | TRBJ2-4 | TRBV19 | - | CASSFLAKNIQYF | TGTGCCAGTAGTTTTCTAGCCAAAAACATTCAGTACTTC
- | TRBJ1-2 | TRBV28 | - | CASGGSIGYTF | TGTGCCAGCGGAGGGTCGATAGGCTACACCTTC
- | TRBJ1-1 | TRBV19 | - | CASSIWTTNTEAFF | TGTGCCAGTAGTATTTGGACAACTAACACTGAAGCTTTCTTT
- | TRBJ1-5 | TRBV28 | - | CASTIGRQPQHF | TGTGCCAGCACTATAGGGAGGCAGCCCCAGCATTTT
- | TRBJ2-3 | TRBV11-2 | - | CASSLWSGTDTQYF | TGTGCCAGCAGCTTGTGGAGCGGCACAGATACGCAGTATTTT
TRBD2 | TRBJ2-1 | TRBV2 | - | CASSTQAGGGDEQFF | TGTGCCAGCAGTACCCAGGCGGGGGGCGGCGATGAGCAGTTCTTC
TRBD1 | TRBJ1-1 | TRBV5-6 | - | CASSHRTGSLNTEAFF | TGTGCCAGCAGCCATCGGACAGGGAGTTTGAACACTGAAGCTTTCTTT
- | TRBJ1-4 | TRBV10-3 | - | CAAGSLNEKLFF | TGTGCCGCCGGTTCCCTTAATGAAAAACTGTTTTTT
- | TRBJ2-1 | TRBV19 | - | CASSGARNEQFF | TGTGCCAGTAGTGGTGCGCGAAATGAGCAGTTCTTC
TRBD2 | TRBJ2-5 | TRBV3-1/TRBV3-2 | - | CASSQRLAGVQETQYF | TGTGCCAGCAGCCAGAGACTAGCGGGGGTACAAGAGACCCAGTACTTC
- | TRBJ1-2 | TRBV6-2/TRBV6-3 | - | CASSYQEDYGYTF | TGTGCCAGCAGTTATCAGGAGGACTATGGCTACACCTTC
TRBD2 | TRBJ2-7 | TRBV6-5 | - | CASRTSGIYEQYF | TGTGCCAGCAGAACTAGCGGGATCTACGAGCAGTACTTC
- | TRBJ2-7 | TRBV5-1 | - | CASSLSDEQYF | TGCGCCAGCAGCTTGTCGGACGAGCAGTACTTC
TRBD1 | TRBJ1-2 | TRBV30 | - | CAWTGTGGGSRTF | TGTGCCTGGACCGGGACAGGGGGGGGATCTCGCACCTTC
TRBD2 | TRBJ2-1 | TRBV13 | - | CASSFPGGSYNEQFF | TGTGCCAGCAGCTTCCCGGGGGGCTCCTACAATGAGCAGTTCTTC
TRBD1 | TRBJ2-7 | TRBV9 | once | CASSVTGGRDEQYF | TGTGCCAGCAGCGTAACAGGGGGTCGCGACGAGCAGTACTTC
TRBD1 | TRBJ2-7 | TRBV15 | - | CATSRTGTAYYEQYF | TGTGCCACCAGCAGGACCGGGACAGCCTACTACGAGCAGTACTTC
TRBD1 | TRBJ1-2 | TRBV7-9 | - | CASSEATGPNYGYTF | TGTGCCAGCAGCGAAGCGACAGGGCCTAACTATGGCTACACCTTC
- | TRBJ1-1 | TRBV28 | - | CASLLPQGSEAFF | TGTGCCAGCCTCCTCCCCCAGGGTTCTGAAGCTTTCTTT
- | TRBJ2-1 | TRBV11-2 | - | CASSTTGYNEQFF | TGTGCCAGCAGCACAACAGGCTACAATGAGCAGTTCTTC
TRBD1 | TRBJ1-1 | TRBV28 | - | CASSPPGTVILAFF | TGTGCCAGCAGTCCACCCGGGACAGTGATCCTCGCTTTCTTT
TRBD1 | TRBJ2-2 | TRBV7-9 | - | CASSLGDRDVGELFF | TGTGCCAGCAGCTTAGGAGACAGGGATGTCGGGGAGCTGTTTTTT
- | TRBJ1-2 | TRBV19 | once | CASRTGGFYGYTF | TGTGCCAGTAGGACGGGAGGCTTCTATGGCTACACCTTC
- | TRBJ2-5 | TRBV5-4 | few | CASSLGWGLQETQYF | TGTGCCAGCAGCTTGGGGTGGGGGCTTCAAGAGACCCAGTACTTC
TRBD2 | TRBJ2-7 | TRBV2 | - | CASSDRLAVSSYEQYF | TGTGCCAGCAGTGATCGACTAGCGGTTAGCTCCTACGAGCAGTACTTC
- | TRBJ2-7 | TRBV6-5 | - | CASTKWTVSSYEQYF | TGTGCCAGCACCAAATGGACAGTGTCCTCCTACGAGCAGTACTTC
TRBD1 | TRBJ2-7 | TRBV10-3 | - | CAISESTGSYEQYF | TGTGCCATCAGTGAGTCGACAGGGTCCTACGAGCAGTACTTC
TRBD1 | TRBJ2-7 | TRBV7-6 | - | CASSLNGQGYEQYF | TGTGCCAGCAGCCTCAATGGACAGGGCTACGAGCAGTACTTC
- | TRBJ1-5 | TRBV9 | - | CASSVAPNQPQHF | TGTGCCAGCAGCGTAGCTCCCAATCAGCCCCAGCATTTT
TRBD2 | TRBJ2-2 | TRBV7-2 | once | CASSLAPGLAGGTGELFF | TGTGCCAGCAGCTTAGCCCCCGGACTAGCGGGGGGAACCGGGGAGCTGTTTTTT